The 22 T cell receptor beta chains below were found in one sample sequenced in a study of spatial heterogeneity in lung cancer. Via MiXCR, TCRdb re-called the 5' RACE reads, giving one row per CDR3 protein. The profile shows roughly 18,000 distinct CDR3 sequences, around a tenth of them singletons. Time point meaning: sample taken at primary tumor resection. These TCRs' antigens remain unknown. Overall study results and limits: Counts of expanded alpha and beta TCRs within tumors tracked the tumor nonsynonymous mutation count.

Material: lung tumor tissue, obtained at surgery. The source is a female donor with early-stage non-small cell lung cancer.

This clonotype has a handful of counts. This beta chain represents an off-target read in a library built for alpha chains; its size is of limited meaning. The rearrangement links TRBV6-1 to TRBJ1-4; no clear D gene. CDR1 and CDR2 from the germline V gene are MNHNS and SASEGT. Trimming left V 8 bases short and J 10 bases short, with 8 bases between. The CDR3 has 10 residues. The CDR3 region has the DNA TGTGCCAGCCTGCTAGCAAAACTGTTTTTT. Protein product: CASLLAKLFF.

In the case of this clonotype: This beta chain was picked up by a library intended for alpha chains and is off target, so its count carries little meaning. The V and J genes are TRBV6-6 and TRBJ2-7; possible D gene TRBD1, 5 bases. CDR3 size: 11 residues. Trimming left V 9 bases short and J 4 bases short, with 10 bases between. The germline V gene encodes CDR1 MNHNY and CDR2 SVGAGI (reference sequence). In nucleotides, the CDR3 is TGTGCCAGTACGACAGTTTACGAGCAGTACTTC. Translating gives CASTTVYEQYF.

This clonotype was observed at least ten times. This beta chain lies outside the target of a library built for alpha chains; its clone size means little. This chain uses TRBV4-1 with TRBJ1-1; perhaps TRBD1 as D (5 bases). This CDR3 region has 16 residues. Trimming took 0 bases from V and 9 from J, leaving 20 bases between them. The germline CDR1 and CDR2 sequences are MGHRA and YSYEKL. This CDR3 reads CASSQEWSGSSRQAFF. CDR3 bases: TGCGCCAGCAGCCAAGAGTGGTCAGGGAGCTCGCGACAAGCTTTCTTT.

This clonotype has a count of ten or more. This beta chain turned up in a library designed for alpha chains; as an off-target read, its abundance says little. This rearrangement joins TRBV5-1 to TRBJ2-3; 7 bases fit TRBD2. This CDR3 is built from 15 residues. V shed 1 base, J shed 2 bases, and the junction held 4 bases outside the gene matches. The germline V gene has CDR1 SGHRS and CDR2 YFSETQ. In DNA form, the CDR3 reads TGCGCCAGCAGCTTGCGGGGGGTTCTCACAGATACGCAGTATTTT. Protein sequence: CASSLRGVLTDTQYF.

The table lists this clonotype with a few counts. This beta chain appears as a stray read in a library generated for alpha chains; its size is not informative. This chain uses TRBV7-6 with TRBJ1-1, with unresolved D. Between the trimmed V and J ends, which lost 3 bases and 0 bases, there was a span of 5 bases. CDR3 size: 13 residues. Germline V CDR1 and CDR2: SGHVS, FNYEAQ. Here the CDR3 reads CASSLTMNTEAFF. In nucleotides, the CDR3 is TGTGCCAGCAGCTTGACAATGAACACTGAAGCTTTCTTT.

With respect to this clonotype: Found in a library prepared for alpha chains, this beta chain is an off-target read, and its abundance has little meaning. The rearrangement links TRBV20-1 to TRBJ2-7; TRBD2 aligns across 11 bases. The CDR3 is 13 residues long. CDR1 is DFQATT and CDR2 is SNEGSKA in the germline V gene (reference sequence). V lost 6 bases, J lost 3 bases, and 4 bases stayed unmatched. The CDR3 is CSAETSGGYEQYF. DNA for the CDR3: TGCAGTGCAGAAACTAGCGGGGGCTACGAGCAGTACTTC.

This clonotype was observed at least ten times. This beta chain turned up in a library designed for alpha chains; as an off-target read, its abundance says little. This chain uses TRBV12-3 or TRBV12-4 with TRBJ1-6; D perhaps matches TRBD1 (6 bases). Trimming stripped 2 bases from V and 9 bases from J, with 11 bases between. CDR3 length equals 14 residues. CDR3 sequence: CASSLTGPRSPLHF. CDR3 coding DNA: TGTGCCAGCAGTTTAACAGGGCCTCGTTCACCCCTCCACTTT.

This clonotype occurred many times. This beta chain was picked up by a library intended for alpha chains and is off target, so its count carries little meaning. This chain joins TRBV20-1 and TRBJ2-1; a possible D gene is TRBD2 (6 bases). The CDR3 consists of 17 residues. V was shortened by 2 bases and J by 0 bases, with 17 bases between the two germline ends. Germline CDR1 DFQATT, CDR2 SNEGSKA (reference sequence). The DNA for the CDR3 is TGCAGTGCTAGATATAGCGGTCCCGTCAGCTCCTACAATGAGCAGTTCTTC. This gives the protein CSARYSGPVSSYNEQFF.

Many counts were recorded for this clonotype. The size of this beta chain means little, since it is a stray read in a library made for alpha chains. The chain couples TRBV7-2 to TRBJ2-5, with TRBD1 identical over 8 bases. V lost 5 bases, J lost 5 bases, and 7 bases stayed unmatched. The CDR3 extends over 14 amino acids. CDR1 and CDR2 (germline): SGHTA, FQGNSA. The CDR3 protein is CASSPGGLAETQYF. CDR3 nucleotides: TGTGCCAGCAGCCCAGGGGGCCTAGCCGAGACCCAGTACTTC. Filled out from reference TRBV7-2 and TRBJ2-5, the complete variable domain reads GAGVSQSPSNKVTEKGKDVELRCDPISGHTALYWYRQSLGQGLEFLIYFQGNSAPDKSGLPSDRFSAERTGGSVSTLTIQRTQQEDSAVYLCASSPGGLAETQYFGPGTRLLVL.

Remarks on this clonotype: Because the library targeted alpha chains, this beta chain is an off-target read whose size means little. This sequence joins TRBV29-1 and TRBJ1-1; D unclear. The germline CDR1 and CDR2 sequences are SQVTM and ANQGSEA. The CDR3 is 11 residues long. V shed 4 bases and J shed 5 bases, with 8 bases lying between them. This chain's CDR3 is CSVAPGTEAFF. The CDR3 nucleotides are TGCAGCGTTGCCCCGGGAACTGAAGCTTTCTTT.

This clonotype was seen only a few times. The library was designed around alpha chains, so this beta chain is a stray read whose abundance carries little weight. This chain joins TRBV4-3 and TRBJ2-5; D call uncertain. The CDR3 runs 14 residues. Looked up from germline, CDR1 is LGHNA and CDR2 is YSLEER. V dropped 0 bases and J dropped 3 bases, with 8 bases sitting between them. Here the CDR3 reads CASSQESKKETQYF. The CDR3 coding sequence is TGCGCCAGCAGCCAAGAGAGTAAAAAAGAGACCCAGTACTTC.

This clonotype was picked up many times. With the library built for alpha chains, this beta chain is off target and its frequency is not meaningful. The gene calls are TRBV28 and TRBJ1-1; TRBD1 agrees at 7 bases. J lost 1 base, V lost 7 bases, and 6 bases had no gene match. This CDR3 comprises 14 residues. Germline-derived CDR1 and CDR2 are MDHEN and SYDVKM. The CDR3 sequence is CASTHRDRNTEAFF. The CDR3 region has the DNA TGTGCCAGCACCCACAGGGACAGGAACACTGAAGCTTTCTTT.

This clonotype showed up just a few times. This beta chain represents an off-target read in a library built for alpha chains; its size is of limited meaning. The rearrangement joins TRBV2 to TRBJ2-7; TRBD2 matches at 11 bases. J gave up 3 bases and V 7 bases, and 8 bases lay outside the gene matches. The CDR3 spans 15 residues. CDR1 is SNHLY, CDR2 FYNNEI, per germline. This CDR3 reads CASTLAGGFSYEQYF. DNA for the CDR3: TGTGCCAGCACCCTAGCGGGGGGCTTCAGCTACGAGCAGTACTTC.

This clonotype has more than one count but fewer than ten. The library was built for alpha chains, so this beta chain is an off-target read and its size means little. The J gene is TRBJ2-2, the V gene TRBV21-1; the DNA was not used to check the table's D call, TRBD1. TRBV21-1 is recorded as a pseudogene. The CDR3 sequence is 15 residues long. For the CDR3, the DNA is TGTGCCAGCAGCACCCGGACAGGGTTCACCGGGGAGCTGTTTTTT. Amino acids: CASSTRTGFTGELFF.

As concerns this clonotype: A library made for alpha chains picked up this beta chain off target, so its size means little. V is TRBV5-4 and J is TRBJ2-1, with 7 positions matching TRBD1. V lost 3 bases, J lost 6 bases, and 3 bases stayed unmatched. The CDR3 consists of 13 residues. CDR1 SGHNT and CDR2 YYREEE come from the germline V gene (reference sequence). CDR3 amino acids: CASSSSGGNEQFF. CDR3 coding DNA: TGTGCCAGCAGCTCGTCAGGGGGCAATGAGCAGTTCTTC.

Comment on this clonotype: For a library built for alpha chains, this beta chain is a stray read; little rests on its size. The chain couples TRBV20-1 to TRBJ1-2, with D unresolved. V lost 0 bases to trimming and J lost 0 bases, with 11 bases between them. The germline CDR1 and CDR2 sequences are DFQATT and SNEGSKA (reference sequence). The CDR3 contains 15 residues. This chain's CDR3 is CSARDRTPANYGYTF. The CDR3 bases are TGCAGTGCTAGAGACAGGACCCCAGCTAACTATGGCTACACCTTC.

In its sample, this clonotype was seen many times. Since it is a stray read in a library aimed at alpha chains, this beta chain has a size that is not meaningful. CDR3 DNA sequence: TGTGCCAGCGGAGACAGTAAGACCAACCTGTGGGAGCAGTACTTC. Its protein is CASGDSKTNLWEQYF. The V gene is TRBV11-2, the J gene TRBJ2-7; tentatively, D is TRBD1 (5 bases). The V gene's germline CDR1 is SGHAT and CDR2 FQNNGV. V was cut by 8 bases and J by 7 bases, with 24 bases left in between. CDR3 length: 15 amino acids.

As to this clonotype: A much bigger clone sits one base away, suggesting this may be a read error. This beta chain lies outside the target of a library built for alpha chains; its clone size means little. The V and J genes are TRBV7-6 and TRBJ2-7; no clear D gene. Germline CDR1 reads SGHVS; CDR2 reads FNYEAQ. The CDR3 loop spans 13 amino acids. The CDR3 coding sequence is TGTGCCAGCACCGGGTATGCATTCTACAAGCAGTACTTC. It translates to CASTGYAFYKQYF.

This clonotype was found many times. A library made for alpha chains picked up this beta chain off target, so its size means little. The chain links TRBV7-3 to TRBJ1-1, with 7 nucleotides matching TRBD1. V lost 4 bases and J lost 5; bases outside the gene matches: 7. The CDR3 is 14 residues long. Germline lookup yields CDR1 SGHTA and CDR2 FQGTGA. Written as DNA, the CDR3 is TGTGCCAGCAGCTCAGGGGGGGTCCCAACTGAAGCTTTCTTT. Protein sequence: CASSSGGVPTEAFF.

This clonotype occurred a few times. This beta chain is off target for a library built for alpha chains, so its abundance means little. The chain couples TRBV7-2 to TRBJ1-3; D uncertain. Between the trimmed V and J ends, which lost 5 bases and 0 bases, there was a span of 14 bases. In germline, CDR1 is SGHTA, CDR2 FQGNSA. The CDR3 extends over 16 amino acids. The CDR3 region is CASSPLPGRSGNTIYF. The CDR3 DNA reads TGTGCCAGCAGCCCACTGCCTGGGCGCTCTGGAAACACCATATATTTT.

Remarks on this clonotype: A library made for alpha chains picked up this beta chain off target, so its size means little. For the CDR3, the DNA is TGCGCCAGCAGCTTGCGGACGCGAGCGGACGAGCAGTACTTC. It translates to CASSLRTRADEQYF. This chain joins TRBV5-1 and TRBJ2-7; perhaps TRBD2 as D (5 bases). CDR1 SGHRS and CDR2 YFSETQ come from the germline V gene. V was trimmed by 1 base and J by 5 bases, leaving 13 bases between them. The CDR3 loop spans 14 amino acids. The variable domain in full, completed from reference TRBV5-1 and TRBJ2-7, reads KAGVTQTPRYLIKTRGQQVTLSCSPISGHRSVSWYQQTPGQGLQFLFEYFSETQRNKGNFPGRFSGRQFSNSRSEMNVSTLELGDSALYLCASSLRTRADEQYFGPGTRLTVT.

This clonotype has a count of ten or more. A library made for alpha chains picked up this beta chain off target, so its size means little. CDR3 sequence: CASSPTSGVSDTQYF. The CDR3 nucleotides are TGTGCCAGCAGCCCCACTAGCGGGGTTTCGGATACGCAGTATTTT. The chain recombines TRBV7-3 with TRBJ2-3; 10 positions agree with TRBD2. Trimming at V came to 5 bases and at J to 6 bases, leaving 8 bases not matched to a gene. Germline V gene lookup returns CDR1 SGHTA and CDR2 FQGTGA. CDR3 length: 15 residues.